This section outlines one T cell receptor (beta chain) sequence together with its context. Per the authors' pipeline: Estimated nucleated cell counts came from reference gene primer amplification. TCRdb keeps only in-frame clones here, not all; method: immunoSEQ multiplex PCR. The DNA was the basis for D and trimming; V, J and clone size are from that table. The sample holds around 260,000 clones; around 90% are singletons and the top ten take 0.7%. The data stem from a study of blood T cell repertoires in COVID-19. In the study overall: COVID-19 samples from acute and convalescent phases originated in the United States, Italy and Spain.

CDR1 LNHDA and CDR2 SQIVND come from the germline V gene (reference sequence). The CDR3 consists of 18 residues. Trimming took off 1 base at V and 5 bases at J, with 23 bases between the two ends. The sequencing input was peripheral blood. The sequence was collected from a human donor in a cohort sampled during active COVID-19. V gene TRBV19 combines with J gene TRBJ1-1, with TRBD1 as a possible D gene (6 bases). CDR3 sequence: CASSIVGAGGRQGTEAFF. CDR3 in DNA: TGTGCCAGTAGTATAGTGGGTGCGGGGGGGCGCCAGGGAACTGAAGCTTTCTTT.